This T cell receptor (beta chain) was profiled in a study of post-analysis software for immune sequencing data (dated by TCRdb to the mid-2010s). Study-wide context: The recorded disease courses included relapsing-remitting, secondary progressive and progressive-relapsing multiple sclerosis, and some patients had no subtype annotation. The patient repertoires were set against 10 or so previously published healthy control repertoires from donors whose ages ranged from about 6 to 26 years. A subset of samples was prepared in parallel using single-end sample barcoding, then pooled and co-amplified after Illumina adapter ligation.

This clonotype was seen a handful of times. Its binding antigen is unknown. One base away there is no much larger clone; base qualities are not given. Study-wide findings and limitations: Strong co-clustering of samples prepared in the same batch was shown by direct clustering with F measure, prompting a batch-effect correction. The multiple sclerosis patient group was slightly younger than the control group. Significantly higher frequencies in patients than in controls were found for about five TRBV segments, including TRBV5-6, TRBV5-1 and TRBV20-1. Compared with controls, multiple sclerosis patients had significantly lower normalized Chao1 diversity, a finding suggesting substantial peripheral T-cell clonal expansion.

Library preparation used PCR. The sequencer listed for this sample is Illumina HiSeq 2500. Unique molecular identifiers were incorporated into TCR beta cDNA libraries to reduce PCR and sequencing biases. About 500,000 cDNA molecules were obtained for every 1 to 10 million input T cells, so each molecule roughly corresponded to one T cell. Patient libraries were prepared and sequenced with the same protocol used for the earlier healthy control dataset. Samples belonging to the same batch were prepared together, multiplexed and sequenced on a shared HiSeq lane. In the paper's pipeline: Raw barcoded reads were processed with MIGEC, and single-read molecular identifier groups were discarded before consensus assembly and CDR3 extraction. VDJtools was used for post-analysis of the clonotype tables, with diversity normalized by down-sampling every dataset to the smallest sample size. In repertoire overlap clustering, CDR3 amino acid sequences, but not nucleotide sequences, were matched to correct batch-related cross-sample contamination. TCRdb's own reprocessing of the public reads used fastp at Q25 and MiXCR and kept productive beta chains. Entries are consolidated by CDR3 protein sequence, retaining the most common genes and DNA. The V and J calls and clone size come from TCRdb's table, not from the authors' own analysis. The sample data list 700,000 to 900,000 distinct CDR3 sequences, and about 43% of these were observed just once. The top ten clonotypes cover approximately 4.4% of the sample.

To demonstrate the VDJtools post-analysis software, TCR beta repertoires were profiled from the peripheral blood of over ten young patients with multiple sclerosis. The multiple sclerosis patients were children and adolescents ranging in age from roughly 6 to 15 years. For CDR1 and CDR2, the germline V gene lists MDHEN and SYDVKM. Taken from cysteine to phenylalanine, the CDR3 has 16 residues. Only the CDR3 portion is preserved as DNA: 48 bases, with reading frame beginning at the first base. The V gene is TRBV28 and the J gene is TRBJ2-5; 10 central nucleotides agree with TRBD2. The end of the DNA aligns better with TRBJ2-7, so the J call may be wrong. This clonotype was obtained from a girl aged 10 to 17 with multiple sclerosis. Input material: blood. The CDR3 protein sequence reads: CASLPAQLAGKYEQYF. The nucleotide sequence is TGTGCCAGTCTTCCGGCCCAACTAGCGGGAAAGTACGAGCAGTACTTC.